The 27 T cell receptor beta chains below were found in one sample sequenced in a study of blood T cell repertoires in COVID-19. Profiled with immunoSEQ multiplex PCR; TCRdb holds only in-frame clones, not every one. The data show about 79,000 clones, with around 88% seen just once and approximately 15% held by the top ten. Sequencing was performed on peripheral blood. These TCRs come from a man between 65 and 85 years old with active or convalescent COVID-19.

This chain connects TRBV7-9 to TRBJ2-1, with a tentative D call TRBD2 (6 bases). With 5 bases removed from V and 7 bases from J, the gap between germline ends came to 9 bases. The germline V gene encodes CDR1 SEHNR and CDR2 FQNEAQ (reference sequence). The CDR3 covers 12 residues. CDR3 protein: CASSHGGNEQFF. The CDR3 region has the DNA TGTGCCAGCAGCCATGGGGGGAATGAGCAGTTCTTC.

The J gene is TRBJ2-1, the V gene TRBV28; 8 bases are a match to TRBD2. V shed 7 bases, J shed 7 bases, and the junction held 21 bases outside the gene matches. Germline values: CDR1 MDHEN, CDR2 SYDVKM. The CDR3 has 18 residues. For the CDR3, the DNA is TGTGCCAGCAACCCCCCAGGGGTGCTTAGCGGGATGAGAAATGAGCAGTTCTTC. Its translation is CASNPPGVLSGMRNEQFF.

This clone was counted a few times. The rearrangement uses TRBV16 and TRBJ1-1; a weak D match, TRBD1 (6 bases). Between the trimmed V and J ends, which lost 4 bases and 3 bases, there was a span of 12 bases. The CDR3 totals 14 residues. CDR1 and CDR2 from the germline V gene are KGHSY and FQNENV. The CDR3 is CASSLQGSDTEAFF. The DNA for the CDR3 is TGTGCCAGCAGCCTCCAGGGGTCGGACACTGAAGCTTTCTTT.

The V and J genes are TRBV3-1 (or the pseudogene TRBV3-2) and TRBJ2-2; D is possibly TRBD1 (6 bases). V was pared by 7 bases and J by 5 bases, with 11 bases between. This CDR3 contains 13 residues. CDR1 is LGHDT and CDR2 is YNNKEL in the germline V gene (reference sequence). CDR3 coding DNA: TGTGCCAGCACAGGGGTACGAACCGGGGAGCTGTTTTTT. Its translation is CASTGVRTGELFF.

This chain links TRBV6-5 with TRBJ1-1, with 7 bases aligning to TRBD1. Germline values: CDR1 MNHEY, CDR2 SVGAGI. J lost 1 base, V lost 2 bases, and 4 bases had no gene match. CDR3 length: 15 amino acids. The CDR3: CASSYAGGRNTEAFF. CDR3 nucleotides: TGTGCCAGCAGTTACGCAGGGGGACGGAACACTGAAGCTTTCTTT.

The chain recombines TRBV6-4 with TRBJ1-1, with 8 bases matching TRBD1. CDR3 size: 14 residues. The ends lost 5 bases at V and 4 bases at J; junction bases unmatched: 6. Germline CDR1 and CDR2: MRHNA and SNTAGT. The CDR3 loop is CASSQDRESTEAFF. The CDR3 DNA reads TGTGCCAGCAGTCAGGACAGGGAATCCACTGAAGCTTTCTTT.

The V and J genes are TRBV19 and TRBJ2-7; D is possibly TRBD2 (6 bases). CDR3 length equals 16 residues. Germline V gene lookup returns CDR1 LNHDA and CDR2 SQIVND (reference sequence). Trimming stripped 5 bases from V and 2 bases from J, with 19 bases between. CDR3 region: CASSQRWRGPPYEQYF. The CDR3 bases are TGTGCCAGTAGTCAGCGCTGGCGGGGCCCACCCTACGAGCAGTACTTC.

The chain has TRBV5-4 and TRBJ2-7, with no clear D. Trimming took off 4 bases at V and 6 bases at J, with 14 bases between the two ends. Germline V gene lookup returns CDR1 SGHNT and CDR2 YYREEE (reference sequence). The length of the CDR3 is 13 residues. This chain's CDR3 is CASSASLETEQYF. DNA for the CDR3: TGTGCCAGCAGCGCCTCCTTAGAAACCGAGCAGTACTTC.

The rearrangement uses TRBV5-1 and TRBJ2-1, with 12 nucleotides matching TRBD2. CDR1 and CDR2 (germline): SGHRS, YFSETQ. V trimming: 4 bases; J trimming: 6 bases; junction bases outside the gene matches: 5. The CDR3 consists of 15 residues. The CDR3 region has the DNA TGCGCCAGCAGCACGACTAGCGGGAGAATCAATGAGCAGTTCTTC. Amino acid sequence: CASSTTSGRINEQFF.

The CDR3: CASSPRDRGSGAPYEQYF. The CDR3 DNA follows: TGTGCCAGCAGCCCACGGGACAGGGGAAGTGGAGCCCCCTACGAGCAGTACTTC. The rearrangement links TRBV3-1 (or the pseudogene TRBV3-2) to TRBJ2-7, with TRBD1 matching 10 bases. The germline V gene encodes CDR1 LGHDT and CDR2 YNNKEL (reference sequence). This CDR3 spans 18 amino acids. The V gene end was trimmed by 4 bases and the J gene end by 2 bases; junction bases not matched to a gene: 14.

This chain's CDR3 is CAWTAQMNTEAFF. CDR3 DNA sequence: TGTGCCTGGACGGCACAGATGAACACTGAAGCTTTCTTT. This sequence joins TRBV30 and TRBJ1-1, with no clear D. CDR3 size: 13 residues. The V and J ends lost 4 bases and 0 bases respectively, with 9 bases between them. CDR1 is GTSNPN, CDR2 SVGIG, per germline (reference sequence).

The gene calls are TRBV2 and TRBJ1-6; D may be TRBD1 (5 bases). The V end was cut by 4 bases, the J end by 8 bases, with 15 bases between. CDR1 is SNHLY and CDR2 is FYNNEI in the germline V gene. The CDR3 contains 15 residues. CDR3 DNA sequence: TGTGCCAGCAGTGCGGACACTCTGTGGTATTCACCCCTCCACTTT. This sequence encodes CASSADTLWYSPLHF.

The rearrangement uses TRBV7-3 and TRBJ2-1; D is possibly TRBD2 (5 bases). Germline CDR1 and CDR2: SGHTA and FQGTGA. The germline V and J ends were trimmed by 3 bases and 5 bases, with 8 bases remaining between them. The CDR3 is 13 amino acids. CDR3 DNA sequence: TGTGCCAGCAGCTTCGGACTCAACAATGAGCAGTTCTTC. This gives the protein CASSFGLNNEQFF. The full variable domain, completed using reference TRBV7-3 and TRBJ2-1, is GAGVSQTPSNKVTEKGKYVELRCDPISGHTALYWYRQSLGQGPEFLIYFQGTGAADDSGLPNDRFFAVRPEGSVSTLKIQRTERGDSAVYLCASSFGLNNEQFFGPGTRLTVL.

A remark on this clone: Relative to the germline gene, one junction end is altered; a read error may explain this. The rearrangement uses TRBV6-1 and TRBJ2-4, with 10 bases aligning to TRBD1. Germline CDR1 and CDR2: MNHNS and SASEGT. The CDR3 loop spans 15 amino acids. The CDR3 coding sequence is TGTGCCAGCAGAGAAGGACAGGGGGGCAAAAACATTCAGTACTTC. Its protein is CASREGQGGKNIQYF.

This sequence joins TRBV6-6 and TRBJ2-7; 7 bases are shared with TRBD2. Looked up from germline, CDR1 is MNHNY and CDR2 is SVGAGI (reference sequence). V lost 6 bases to trimming and J lost 6 bases; unmatched junction nucleotides: 5. The CDR3 has 12 residues. The CDR3 region has the DNA TGTGCCAGCAGCCCTCCGGGGGGCGAGCAGTACTTC. Translation: CASSPPGGEQYF.

This clone came up a few times. V usage is TRBV2 and J usage is TRBJ1-4; D is perhaps TRBD1 (5 bases). V was clipped by 6 bases and J by 7 bases, with 15 bases between them. The germline gives CDR1 SNHLY, CDR2 FYNNEI. The CDR3 has 14 residues. CDR3 coding DNA: TGTGCCAGCAGGGTACAGGAATTAGGTGAAAAACTGTTTTTT. It specifies CASRVQELGEKLFF.

The chain joins TRBV28 to TRBJ2-3; TRBD2 matches 12 bases. The CDR3 contains 16 residues. After removal of 6 bases from V and 4 bases from J, the junction contained 8 bases not matched to a gene. Germline values: CDR1 MDHEN, CDR2 SYDVKM. CDR3 bases: TGTGCCAGCAGCCCTAGCGGGAGGGGGAGGGCAGATACGCAGTATTTT. Protein product: CASSPSGRGRADTQYF.

This chain joins TRBV10-3 and TRBJ1-6; 11 bases map to TRBD1. From germline, CDR1 is ENHRY and CDR2 SYGVKD. The CDR3 has 13 residues. V gave up 10 bases and J gave up 10 bases; unmatched junction bases: 6. The CDR3 loop reads CATAGQGDSPLHF. The CDR3 region has the DNA TGTGCCACCGCGGGACAGGGGGACTCACCCCTCCACTTT.

This chain uses TRBV3-1 (or the pseudogene TRBV3-2) with TRBJ1-1; D gene ambiguous. The CDR3 is 15 residues long. Trimming took 0 bases from V and 3 from J, leaving 11 bases between them. CDR1 and CDR2 from the germline V gene are LGHDT and YNNKEL (reference sequence). The CDR3 bases are TGTGCCAGCAGCCAAGAGGTGACACATGACACTGAAGCTTTCTTT. Protein sequence: CASSQEVTHDTEAFF.

The chain couples TRBV18 to TRBJ1-5, with 8 positions matching TRBD1. The CDR3 runs to 16 residues. Germline V CDR1 and CDR2: KGHSH, LQKENI. The V segment lost 0 bases and the J segment 3 bases; nucleotides outside the gene matches: 4. The CDR3 here is CASSPPGTGFNQPQHF. The CDR3 DNA sequence: TGTGCCAGCTCACCACCGGGGACAGGCTTCAATCAGCCCCAGCATTTT. Filled out from reference TRBV18 and TRBJ1-5, the complete variable domain reads NAGVMQNPRHLVRRRGQEARLRCSPMKGHSHVYWYRQLPEEGLKFMVYLQKENIIDESGMPKERFSAEFPKEGPSILRIQQVVRGDSAAYFCASSPPGTGFNQPQHFGDGTRLSIL.

The V gene is TRBV12-3 or TRBV12-4, the J gene TRBJ2-7, with 7 bases matching TRBD2. Germline trimming cut 6 bases from V and 3 bases from J; bases unmatched to any gene: 5. The CDR3 totals 13 residues. CDR3 in DNA: TGTGCCAGCAGCTCGGGAGGTCGCTACGAGCAGTACTTC. Encoded protein: CASSSGGRYEQYF.

V is TRBV28 and J is TRBJ2-7; tentatively, D is TRBD2 (5 bases). The CDR3 covers 19 residues. The germline CDR1 and CDR2 sequences are MDHEN and SYDVKM. V lost 2 bases, J lost 3 bases, and 26 bases lay in between. DNA of the CDR3: TGTGCCAGCAGTTTAGCGGGTTTGGCAGGATCGACAAGATACTACGAGCAGTACTTC. Translated, it gives CASSLAGLAGSTRYYEQYF.

This clone was observed a single time. In nucleotides, the CDR3 is TGTGCCAGCAATAGCCGGGACAGGGGATATAATTCACCCCTCCACTTT. Its translation: CASNSRDRGYNSPLHF. This chain links TRBV27 with TRBJ1-6, with 10 bases lining up with TRBD1. V lost 7 bases to trimming and J lost 4 bases; unmatched junction nucleotides: 7. The germline gives CDR1 MNHEY, CDR2 SMNVEV (reference sequence). The CDR3 covers 16 residues.

The chain is built from TRBV2 and TRBJ1-1; no reliable D call. V was cut by 6 bases and J by 1 base, with 9 bases left in between. Germline V CDR1 and CDR2: SNHLY, FYNNEI. The CDR3 covers 13 residues. The CDR3 DNA reads as TGTGCCAGCAGAATACACGAGAACACTGAAGCTTTCTTT. This gives the protein CASRIHENTEAFF.

The J gene is TRBJ2-1, the V gene TRBV4-1; 14 nucleotides align to TRBD2. The CDR3 sequence is 19 residues long. Trimming removed 2 bases from V and 4 bases from J; junction bases left unmatched: 10. CDR1 and CDR2 (germline): MGHRA, YSYEKL. The CDR3 bases are TGCGCCAGCAGCCAATGGACTAGCGGGAGGCCCGGGGGGTACAATGAGCAGTTCTTC. Translated, it gives CASSQWTSGRPGGYNEQFF.

The CDR3 loop reads CASSMTRGTNYGYTF. DNA of the CDR3: TGTGCCAGTAGTATGACGCGGGGGACAAACTATGGCTACACCTTC. The rearrangement uses TRBV19 and TRBJ1-2, with a tentative D call TRBD1 (6 bases). Germline V gene data show CDR1 as LNHDA and CDR2 as SQIVND (reference sequence). V lost 3 bases, J lost 2 bases, and 13 bases lay in between. The CDR3 totals 15 residues.

V gene TRBV20-1 combines with J gene TRBJ2-3; 7 nucleotides align to TRBD2. This CDR3 spans 18 amino acids. CDR1 DFQATT and CDR2 SNEGSKA come from the germline V gene (reference sequence). V shed 3 bases and J 2 bases; nucleotides not matched to a gene: 17. The CDR3 region is CSASGLAVLTGNTDTQYF. In nucleotides, the CDR3 is TGCAGTGCTAGTGGGCTAGCGGTACTGACCGGAAACACAGATACGCAGTATTTT.